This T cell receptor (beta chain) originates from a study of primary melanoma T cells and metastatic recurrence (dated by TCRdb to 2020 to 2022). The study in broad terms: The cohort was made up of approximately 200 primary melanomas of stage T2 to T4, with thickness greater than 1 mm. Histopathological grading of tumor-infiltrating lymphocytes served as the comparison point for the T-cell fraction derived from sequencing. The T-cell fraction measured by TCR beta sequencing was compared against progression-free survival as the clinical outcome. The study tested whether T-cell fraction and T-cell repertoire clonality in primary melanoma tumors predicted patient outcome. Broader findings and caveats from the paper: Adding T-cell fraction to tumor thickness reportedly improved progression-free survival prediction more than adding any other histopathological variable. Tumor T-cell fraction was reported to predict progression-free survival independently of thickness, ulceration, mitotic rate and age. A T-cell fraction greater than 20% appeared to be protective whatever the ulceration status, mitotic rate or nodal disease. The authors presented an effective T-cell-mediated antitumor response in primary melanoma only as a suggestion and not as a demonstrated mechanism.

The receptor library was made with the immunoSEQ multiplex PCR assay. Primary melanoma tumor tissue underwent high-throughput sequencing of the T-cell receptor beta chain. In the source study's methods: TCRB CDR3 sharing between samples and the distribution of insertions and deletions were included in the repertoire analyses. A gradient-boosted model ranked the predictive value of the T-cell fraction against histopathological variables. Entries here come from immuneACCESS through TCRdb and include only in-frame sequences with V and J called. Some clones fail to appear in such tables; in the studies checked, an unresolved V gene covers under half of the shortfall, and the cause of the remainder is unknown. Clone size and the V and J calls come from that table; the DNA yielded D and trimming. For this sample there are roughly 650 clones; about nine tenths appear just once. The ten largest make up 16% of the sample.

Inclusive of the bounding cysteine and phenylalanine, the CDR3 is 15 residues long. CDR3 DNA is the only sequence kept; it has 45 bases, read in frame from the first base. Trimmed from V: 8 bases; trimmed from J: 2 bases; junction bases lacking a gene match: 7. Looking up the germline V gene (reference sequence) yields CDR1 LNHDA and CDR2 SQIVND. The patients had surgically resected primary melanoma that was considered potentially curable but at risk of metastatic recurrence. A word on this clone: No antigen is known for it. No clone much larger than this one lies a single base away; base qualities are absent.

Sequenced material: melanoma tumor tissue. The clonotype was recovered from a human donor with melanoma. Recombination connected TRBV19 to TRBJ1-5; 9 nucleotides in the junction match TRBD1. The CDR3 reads CASQNRGHGNQPQHF. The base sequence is TGTGCCAGTCAAAACAGGGGGCACGGCAATCAGCCCCAGCATTTT.